This TCR beta chain emerged from a study of blood T cell repertoires in COVID-19. Measured with immunoSEQ multiplex PCR; TCRdb has only the in-frame clones, and not every one. This table has about 57,000 clones, 79% appearing once. This clone was picked up a small number of times. CDR1 is SEHNR, CDR2 FQNEAQ, per germline (reference sequence). CDR3 length: 14 amino acids. With 5 bases removed from V and 5 bases from J, the gap between germline ends came to 15 bases. The sample taken for sequencing was peripheral blood. This sequence originates from a human donor in a cohort sampled during active COVID-19. The gene calls are TRBV7-9 and TRBJ2-5; tentative D call: TRBD2 (6 bases). This chain's CDR3 is CASSPGSWEETQYF. In DNA, the CDR3 is TGTGCCAGCAGCCCCGGGAGCTGGGAGGAGACCCAGTACTTC.